Sequencing of this T cell receptor beta chain was carried out in a study of blood T cell repertoires in COVID-19. Background on the study: COVID-19 samples from acute and convalescent phases originated in the United States, Italy and Spain. From T cells, B-cell-depleted T cells, or PBMCs came the material, which was cDNA or gDNA.

In the original workflow: Quantification of nucleated cells was approximated via reference gene primer amplification. Produced via immunoSEQ multiplex PCR; TCRdb's table is partial and in-frame only. V, J and clone size are those of that table, while D and trimming were read from the DNA. The profile shows roughly 20,000 clones, 70% to 90% of them singletons. Deletions cut 4 bases from V and 3 bases from J, with 11 bases between. This CDR3 spans 14 amino acids. CDR1 is LNHDA, CDR2 SQIVND, per germline (reference sequence). The gene calls are TRBV19 and TRBJ2-3; D is undetermined. The sequenced sample consisted of peripheral blood. The source is a human donor with active COVID-19. The donor label of this sample is uncertain. CDR3 coding DNA: TGTGCCAGTAGTAAAGCCCCTACGACAGATACGCAGTATTTT. As protein: CASSKAPTTDTQYF.